Following are 16 T cell receptor beta chains from one sample sequenced in a study of T cells in tuberculosis. TCRdb keeps only in-frame clones here, not all; method: immunoSEQ multiplex PCR. The sample records tens of thousands of clones, nearly 97% being singletons. Sequenced: PBMCs. The receptors stem from a donor aged 10-29 years with latent tuberculosis or without tuberculosis infection.

The CDR3 sequence is CASSPNQGTEAFF. As DNA, the CDR3 is TGTGCCAGCAGCCCAAATCAGGGGACTGAAGCTTTCTTT. This chain links TRBV7-7 with TRBJ1-1; D might be TRBD1 (6 bases). CDR3 length: 13 amino acids. Deletions cut 5 bases from V and 5 bases from J, with 12 bases between. Per the germline V gene, CDR1 is SSHAT and CDR2 is FNYEAQ (reference sequence).

This chain links TRBV21-1 with TRBJ1-5. TRBV21-1 is an annotated pseudogene. The CDR3 loop spans 15 amino acids. The CDR3 DNA sequence: TGTGCCAGCAACCACATGGAGGGTTCCAATCAGCCCCAGCATTTT. It encodes CASNHMEGSNQPQHF.

The chain couples TRBV4-1 to TRBJ2-7, with TRBD1 identical over 9 bases. Trimming took 3 bases from V and 2 from J; bases not matched to a gene: 5. CDR3 length: 15 amino acids. The germline gives CDR1 MGHRA, CDR2 YSYEKL. The CDR3 DNA reads as TGCGCCAGCAGCCAGGCGGGACAGGGTGCCTACGAGCAGTACGTC. Its protein is CASSQAGQGAYEQYV.

The chain combines TRBV5-1 with TRBJ1-1; a weak D match, TRBD1 (5 bases). The CDR3 sequence is 16 residues long. The V gene's germline CDR1 is SGHRS and CDR2 YFSETQ. V was trimmed by 1 base and J by 2 bases, leaving 15 bases between them. The CDR3 spells CASSLRGNWVNTEAFF. The CDR3 DNA reads as TGCGCCAGCAGCTTGAGGGGAAACTGGGTAAACACTGAAGCTTTCTTT.

The J gene is TRBJ2-7, the V gene TRBV2; maybe TRBD2 (6 bases). V was trimmed by 2 bases and J by 8 bases, leaving 13 bases between them. The length of the CDR3 is 13 residues. CDR1 SNHLY and CDR2 FYNNEI come from the germline V gene. CDR3 sequence (DNA): TGTGCCAGCAGTGAATCGGGACTGCTCCAGCAGTACTTC. Its translation: CASSESGLLQQYF.

This chain links TRBV15 with TRBJ2-3; D might be TRBD2 (7 bases). Trimming shortened V by 3 bases and J by 5 bases, and 21 bases separated the two germline ends. CDR1 and CDR2 from the germline V gene are LNHNV and YYDKDF (reference sequence). The CDR3 has 17 residues. In DNA, the CDR3 is TGTGCCACCAGCAGCGGGGGCTCGGCGGCGGGGGAAGATACGCAGTATTTT. Its protein product is CATSSGGSAAGEDTQYF.

The chain uses TRBV10-1 and TRBJ2-5; a weak D match, TRBD2 (7 bases). This CDR3 is 15 amino acids long. Germline CDR1 is WNHNN and CDR2 is SYGVQD (reference sequence). With 0 bases removed from V and 1 base from J, the gap between germline ends came to 9 bases. The CDR3 reads CASSESRGGQETQYF. For the CDR3, the DNA is TGCGCCAGCAGTGAGTCAAGGGGGGGCCAAGAGACCCAGTACTTC.

This clone has a single count. This chain connects TRBV28 to TRBJ2-7; tentative D call: TRBD2 (7 bases). The V end was cut by 6 bases, the J end by 1 base, with 13 bases between. CDR3 size: 14 residues. The germline V gene has CDR1 MDHEN and CDR2 SYDVKM. The CDR3 nucleotides are TGTGCCAGCAGCGGTAGGGGGGGATCCTACGAGCAGTACTTC. This sequence encodes CASSGRGGSYEQYF.

This chain joins TRBV5-4 and TRBJ2-3; 9 bases match TRBD2. The junction had 13 bases not matched to a gene; V was cut back by 5 bases and J by 3 bases. From germline, CDR1 is SGHNT and CDR2 YYREEE (reference sequence). The CDR3 loop spans 17 amino acids. The CDR3 loop is CASSTFGAGGLTDTQYF. CDR3 in DNA: TGTGCCAGCAGTACCTTTGGAGCGGGAGGTTTGACAGATACGCAGTATTTT.

This chain joins TRBV18 and TRBJ2-2; D perhaps matches TRBD1 (5 bases). CDR3 length equals 15 residues. Germline lookup yields CDR1 KGHSH and CDR2 LQKENI. Trimming stripped 4 bases from V and 0 bases from J, with 9 bases between. In nucleotides, the CDR3 is TGTGCCAGCTCACAGGGGATCGCGAACACCGGGGAGCTGTTTTTT. Translated: CASSQGIANTGELFF.

The chain recombines TRBV7-2 with TRBJ1-2; D remains ambiguous. CDR1 SGHTA and CDR2 FQGNSA come from the germline V gene. The CDR3 extends over 13 amino acids. Between the trimmed V and J ends, which lost 3 bases and 6 bases, there was a span of 11 bases. The DNA for the CDR3 is TGTGCCAGCAGCTTTAACGGGAAACATGGCTACACCTTC. Translation: CASSFNGKHGYTF.

The chain employs TRBV27 and TRBJ1-2; 7 positions match TRBD1. Losses at the gene ends were 0 bases for V and 3 bases for J; bases not matched to a gene: 4. Germline values: CDR1 MNHEY, CDR2 SMNVEV (reference sequence). There are 15 residues in the CDR3. The CDR3 reads CASSLSGGGHYGYTF. CDR3 nucleotide sequence: TGTGCCAGCAGTTTATCAGGGGGCGGCCACTATGGCTACACCTTC.

The chain recombines TRBV6-5 with TRBJ2-1, with D unresolved. Germline assignment: CDR1 MNHEY and CDR2 SVGAGI. The V end lost 0 bases, the J end lost 9 bases, and 9 bases lay between the germline ends. This CDR3 is 13 amino acids long. CDR3 sequence: CASSYSRVGEQFF. The CDR3 coding sequence is TGTGCCAGCAGTTACTCAAGAGTCGGTGAGCAGTTCTTC.

V usage is TRBV11-2 and J usage is TRBJ1-3; no definite D call. Germline CDR1 reads SGHAT; CDR2 reads FQNNGV. The CDR3 covers 13 residues. V lost 8 bases and J 1 base, leaving 9 bases between the germline ends. The CDR3 loop reads CASRRGSGNTIYF. DNA for the CDR3: TGTGCCAGCCGAAGAGGGTCTGGAAACACCATATATTTT.

V usage is TRBV30 and J usage is TRBJ2-3, with D possibly matching TRBD2 (6 bases). Germline loops: CDR1 GTSNPN, CDR2 SVGIG (reference sequence). V was shortened by 3 bases and J by 4 bases, with 14 bases between the two germline ends. CDR3 length: 14 residues. The CDR3 is CAWRGGPGADTQYF. The CDR3 nucleotides are TGTGCCTGGAGAGGAGGGCCGGGGGCAGATACGCAGTATTTT.

This chain links TRBV6-4 with TRBJ2-1; 11 nucleotides line up with TRBD1. This CDR3 is built from 16 residues. Looked up from germline, CDR1 is MRHNA and CDR2 is SNTAGT. Germline trimming cut 4 bases from V and 6 bases from J; bases unmatched to any gene: 8. The CDR3 here is CASSARGTGGFNEQFF. In nucleotides, the CDR3 is TGTGCCAGCAGTGCCCGCGGGACAGGGGGATTCAATGAGCAGTTCTTC.